Sequencing of this T cell receptor beta chain was carried out in a study of cytomegalovirus exposure and HLA in healthy donors. Looking at the study overall: A later analysis reported the 90 to 150 validation repertoires used the same platform as the approximately 670 first-cohort repertoires.

Trimming pared 4 bases from V and 3 bases from J, leaving 10 bases between. Looked up from germline, CDR1 is SGHRS and CDR2 is YFSETQ. This CDR3 is 13 amino acids long. This clone has more than one count but fewer than ten. The donors were members of the validation cohort comprising approximately 110 subjects, separate from the roughly 600-subject first cohort. Data came from immunoSEQ multiplex PCR; TCRdb stores just in-frame clones and leaves some out. This table holds some 120,000 clones, 75% to 90% found once. The TCR originated in a woman aged 18-29 years in good health and CMV-seronegative. The sample taken for sequencing was PBMCs. This chain joins TRBV5-1 and TRBJ1-2; tentatively, D is TRBD1 (6 bases). The CDR3 spells CASSPDSDYGYTF. CDR3 coding DNA: TGCGCCAGCAGCCCGGACAGCGACTATGGCTACACCTTC.